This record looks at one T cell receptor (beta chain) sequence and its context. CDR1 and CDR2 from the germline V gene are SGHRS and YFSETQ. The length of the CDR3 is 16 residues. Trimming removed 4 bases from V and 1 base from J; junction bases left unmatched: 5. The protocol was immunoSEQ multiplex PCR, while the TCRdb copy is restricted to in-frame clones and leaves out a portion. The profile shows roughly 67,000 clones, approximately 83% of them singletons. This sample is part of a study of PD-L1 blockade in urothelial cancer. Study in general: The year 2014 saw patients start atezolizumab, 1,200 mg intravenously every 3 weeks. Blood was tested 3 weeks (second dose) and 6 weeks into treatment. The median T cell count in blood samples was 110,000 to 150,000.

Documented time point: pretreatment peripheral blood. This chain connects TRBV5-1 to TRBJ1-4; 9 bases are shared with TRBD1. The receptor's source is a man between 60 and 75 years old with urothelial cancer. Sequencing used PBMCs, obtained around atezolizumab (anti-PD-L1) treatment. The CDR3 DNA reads TGCGCCAGCAGCCCAGGACAGGGGATAACTAATGAAAAACTGTTTTTT. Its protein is CASSPGQGITNEKLFF.